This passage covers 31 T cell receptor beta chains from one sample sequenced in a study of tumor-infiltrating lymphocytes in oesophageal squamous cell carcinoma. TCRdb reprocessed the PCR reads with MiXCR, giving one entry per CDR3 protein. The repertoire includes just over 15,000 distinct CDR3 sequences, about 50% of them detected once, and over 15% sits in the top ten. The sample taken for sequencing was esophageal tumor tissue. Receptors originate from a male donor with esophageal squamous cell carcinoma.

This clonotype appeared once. CDR3 coding DNA: TGTGCCAGCAGGGAACAGGGCACAGATACGCAGTATTTT. Protein product: CASREQGTDTQYF. The chain recombines TRBV6-1 with TRBJ2-3; a weak D match, TRBD1 (5 bases). The CDR3 is 13 residues long. The germline V and J ends were trimmed by 6 bases and 1 base, with 8 bases remaining between them. CDR1 is MNHNS and CDR2 is SASEGT in the germline V gene.

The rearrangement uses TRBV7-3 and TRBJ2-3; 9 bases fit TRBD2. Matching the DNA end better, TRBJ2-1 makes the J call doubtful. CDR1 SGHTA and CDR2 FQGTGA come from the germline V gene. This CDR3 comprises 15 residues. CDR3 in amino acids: CASSPSSGAQGEQFF. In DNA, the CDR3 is TGTGCCAGCAGCCCCTCTAGCGGGGCTCAGGGCGAGCAGTTCTTC.

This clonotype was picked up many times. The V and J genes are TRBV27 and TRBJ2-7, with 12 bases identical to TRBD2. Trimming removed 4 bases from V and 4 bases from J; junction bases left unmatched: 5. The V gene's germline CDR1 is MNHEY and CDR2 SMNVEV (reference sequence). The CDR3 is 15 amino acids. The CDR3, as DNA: TGTGCCAGCAGTTCCGGACTAGCGGGGAGGTACGAGCAGTACTTC. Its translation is CASSSGLAGRYEQYF.

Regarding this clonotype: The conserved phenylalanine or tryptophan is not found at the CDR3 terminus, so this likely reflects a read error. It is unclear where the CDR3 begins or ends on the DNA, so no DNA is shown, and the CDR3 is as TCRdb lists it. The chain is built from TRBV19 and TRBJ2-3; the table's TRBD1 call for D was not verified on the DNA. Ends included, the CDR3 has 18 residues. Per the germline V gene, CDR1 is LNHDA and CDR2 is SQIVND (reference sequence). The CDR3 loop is CASSTFMRDREDGYTFGS.

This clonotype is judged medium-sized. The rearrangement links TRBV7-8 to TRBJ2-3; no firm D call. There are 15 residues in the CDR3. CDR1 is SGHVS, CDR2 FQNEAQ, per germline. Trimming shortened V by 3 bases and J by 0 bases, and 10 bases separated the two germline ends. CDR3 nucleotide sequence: TGTGCCAGCAGCTTCAGCTTTCAGAGCACAGATACGCAGTATTTT. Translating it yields CASSFSFQSTDTQYF.

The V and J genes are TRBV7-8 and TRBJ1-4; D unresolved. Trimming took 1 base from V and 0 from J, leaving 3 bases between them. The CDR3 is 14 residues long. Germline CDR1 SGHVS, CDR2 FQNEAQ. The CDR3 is CASSLEPTNEKLFF. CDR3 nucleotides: TGTGCCAGCAGCTTAGAGCCAACTAATGAAAAACTGTTTTTT.

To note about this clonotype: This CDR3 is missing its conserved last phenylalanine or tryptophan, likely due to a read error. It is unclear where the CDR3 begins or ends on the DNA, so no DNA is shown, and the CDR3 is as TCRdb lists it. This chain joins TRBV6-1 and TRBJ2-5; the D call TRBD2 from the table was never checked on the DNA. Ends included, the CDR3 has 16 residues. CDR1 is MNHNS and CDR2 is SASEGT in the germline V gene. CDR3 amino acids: CASSEGGGNSPLHFGN.

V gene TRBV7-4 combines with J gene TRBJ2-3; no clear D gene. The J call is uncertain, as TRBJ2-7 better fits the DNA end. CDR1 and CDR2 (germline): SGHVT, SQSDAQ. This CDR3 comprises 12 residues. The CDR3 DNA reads TGTGCCAGCAGCTTCTTCTCCTACGAGCAGTACTTC. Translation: CASSFFSYEQYF.

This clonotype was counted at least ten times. CDR3 amino acids: CASSFSPRQPQHF. CDR3 nucleotide sequence: TGCGCCAGCAGCTTCTCCCCCCGTCAGCCCCAGCATTTT. The chain couples TRBV5-1 to TRBJ1-5; D call uncertain. CDR3 length: 13 residues. V was clipped by 2 bases and J by 6 bases, with 9 bases between them. Per germline, CDR1 SGHRS and CDR2 YFSETQ.

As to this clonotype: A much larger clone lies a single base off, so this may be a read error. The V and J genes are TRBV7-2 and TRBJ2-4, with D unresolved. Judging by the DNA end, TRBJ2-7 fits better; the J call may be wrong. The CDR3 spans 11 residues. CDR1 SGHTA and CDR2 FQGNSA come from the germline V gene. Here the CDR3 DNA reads TGTGCCAGCAGCTACGACTACGAGCAGTACTTC. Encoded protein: CASSYDYEQYF.

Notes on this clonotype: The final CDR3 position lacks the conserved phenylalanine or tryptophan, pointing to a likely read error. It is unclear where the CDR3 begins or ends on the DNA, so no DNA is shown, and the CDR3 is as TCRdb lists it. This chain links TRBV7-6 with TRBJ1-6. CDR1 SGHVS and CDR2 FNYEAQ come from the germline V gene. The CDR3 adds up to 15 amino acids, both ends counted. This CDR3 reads CASSGDPGEKLFFGS.

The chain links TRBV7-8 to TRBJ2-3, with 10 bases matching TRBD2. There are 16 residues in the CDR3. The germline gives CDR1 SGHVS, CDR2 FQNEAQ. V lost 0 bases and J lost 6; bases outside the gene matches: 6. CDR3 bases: TGTGCCAGCAGCTTAGCGACCAGCGGGAGGGCCGATACGCAGTATTTT. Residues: CASSLATSGRADTQYF. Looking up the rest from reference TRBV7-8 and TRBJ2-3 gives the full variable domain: GAGVSQSPRYKVAKRGQDVALRCDPISGHVSLFWYQQALGQGPEFLTYFQNEAQLDKSGLPSDRFFAERPEGSVSTLKIQRTQQEDSAVYLCASSLATSGRADTQYFGPGTRLTVL.

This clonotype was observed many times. For the CDR3, the DNA is TGTGCCAGCACCATGAGGGCGGGGCGGGAGCCCATCTCGCAGTATTTT. Translating it yields CASTMRAGREPISQYF. The rearrangement uses TRBV6-1 and TRBJ2-3; TRBD2 agrees at 7 bases. V dropped 7 bases and J dropped 10; count of bases not matched to a gene: 20. Germline V lookup: CDR1 MNHNS, CDR2 SASEGT. This CDR3 spans 16 amino acids.

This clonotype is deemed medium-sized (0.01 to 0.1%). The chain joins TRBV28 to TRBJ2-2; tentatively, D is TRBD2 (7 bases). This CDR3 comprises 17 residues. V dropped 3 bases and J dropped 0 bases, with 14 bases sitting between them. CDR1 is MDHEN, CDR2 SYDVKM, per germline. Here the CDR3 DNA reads TGTGCCAGCAGTTTGGGGGGGGCCGCTACGAACACCGGGGAGCTGTTTTTT. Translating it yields CASSLGGAATNTGELFF.

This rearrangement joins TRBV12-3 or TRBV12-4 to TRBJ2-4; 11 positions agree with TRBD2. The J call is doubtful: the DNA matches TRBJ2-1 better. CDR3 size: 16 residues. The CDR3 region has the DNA TGTGCCAGCACGTTCCGTAGCGGGGGGGCCTACAATGAGCAGTTCTTC. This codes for CASTFRSGGAYNEQFF.

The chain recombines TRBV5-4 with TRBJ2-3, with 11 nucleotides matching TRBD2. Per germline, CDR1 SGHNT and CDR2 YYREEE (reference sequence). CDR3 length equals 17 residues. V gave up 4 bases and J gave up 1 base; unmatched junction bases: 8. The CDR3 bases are TGTGCCAGCAGCCAAGCGGGACTAGCGGAAGGCACAGATACGCAGTATTTT. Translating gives CASSQAGLAEGTDTQYF.

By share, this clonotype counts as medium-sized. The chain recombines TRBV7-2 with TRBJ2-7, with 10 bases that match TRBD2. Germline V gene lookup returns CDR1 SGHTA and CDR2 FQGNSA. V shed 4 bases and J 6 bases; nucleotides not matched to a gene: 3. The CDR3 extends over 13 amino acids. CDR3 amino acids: CASSSRLAGEQYF. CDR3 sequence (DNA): TGTGCCAGCAGCTCTCGACTAGCGGGCGAGCAGTACTTC.

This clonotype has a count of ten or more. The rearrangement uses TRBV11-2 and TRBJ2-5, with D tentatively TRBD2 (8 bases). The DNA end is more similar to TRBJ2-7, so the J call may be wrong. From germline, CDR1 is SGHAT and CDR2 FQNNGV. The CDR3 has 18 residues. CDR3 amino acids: CASSLVGGGLAGRPEQYF. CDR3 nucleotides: TGTGCCAGCAGCTTAGTAGGGGGCGGGCTAGCGGGCCGACCCGAGCAGTACTTC.

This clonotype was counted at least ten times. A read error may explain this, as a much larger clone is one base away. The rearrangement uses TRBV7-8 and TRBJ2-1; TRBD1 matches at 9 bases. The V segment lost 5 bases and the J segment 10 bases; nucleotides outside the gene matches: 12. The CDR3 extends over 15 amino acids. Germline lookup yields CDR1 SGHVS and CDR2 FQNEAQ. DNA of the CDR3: TGTGCCAGCAGCGAAGGACAGGGGCCCTCCTACGAGCAGTTCTTC. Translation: CASSEGQGPSYEQFF.

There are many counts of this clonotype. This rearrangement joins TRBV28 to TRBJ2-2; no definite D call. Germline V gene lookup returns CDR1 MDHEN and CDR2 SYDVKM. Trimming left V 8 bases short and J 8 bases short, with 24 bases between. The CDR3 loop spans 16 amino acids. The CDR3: CASGRSRSTNPGELFF. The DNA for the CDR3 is TGTGCCAGCGGGCGGAGTCGATCTACAAACCCGGGGGAGCTGTTTTTT.

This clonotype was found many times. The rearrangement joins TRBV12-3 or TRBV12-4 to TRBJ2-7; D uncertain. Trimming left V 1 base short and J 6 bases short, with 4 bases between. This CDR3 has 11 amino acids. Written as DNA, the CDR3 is TGTGCCAGCAGTTTAGAATCCGAGCAGTACTTC. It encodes CASSLESEQYF.

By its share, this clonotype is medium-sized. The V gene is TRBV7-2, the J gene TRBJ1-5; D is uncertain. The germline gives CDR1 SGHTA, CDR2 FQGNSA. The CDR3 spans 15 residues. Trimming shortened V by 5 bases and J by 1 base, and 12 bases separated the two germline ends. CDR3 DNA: TGTGCCAGCAGCCCCCTGCGGGGAAGCAATCAGCCCCAGCATTTT. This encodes CASSPLRGSNQPQHF.

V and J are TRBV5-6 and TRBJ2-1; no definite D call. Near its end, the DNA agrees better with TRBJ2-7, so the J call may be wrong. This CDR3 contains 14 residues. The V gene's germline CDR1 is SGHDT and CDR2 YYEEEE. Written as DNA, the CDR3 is TGTGCCAGCAGCTGGGCGCTAGGAACCTACGAGCAGTACTTC. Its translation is CASSWALGTYEQYF.

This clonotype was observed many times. DNA of the CDR3: TGTGCCAGCAGCCAAACAGGGGACTTTGTGAATGAGCAGTACTTC. Translation: CASSQTGDFVNEQYF. This chain uses TRBV28 with TRBJ2-1, with D possibly TRBD1 on 7 matching bases. Gene TRBJ2-7 matches the end of the DNA better, so the J call may be wrong. This CDR3 is built from 15 residues. Germline V gives CDR1 MDHEN, CDR2 SYDVKM.

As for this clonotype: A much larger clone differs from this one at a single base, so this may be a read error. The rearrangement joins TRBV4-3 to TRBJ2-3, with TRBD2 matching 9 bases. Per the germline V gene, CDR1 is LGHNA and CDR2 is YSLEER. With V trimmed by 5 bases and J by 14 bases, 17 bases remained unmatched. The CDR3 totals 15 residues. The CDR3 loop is CASSSNSGGTGELYF. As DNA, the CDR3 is TGCGCCAGCAGCTCGAATAGCGGGGGCACCGGGGAGCTGTATTTT.

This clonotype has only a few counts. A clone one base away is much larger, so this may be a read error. The CDR3 loop reads CASSSSGQAYEQFF. CDR3 coding DNA: TGTGCCAGCAGCTCATCGGGACAGGCCTACGAGCAGTTCTTC. The rearrangement joins TRBV5-4 to TRBJ2-1; 8 nucleotides agree with TRBD1. The CDR3 runs to 14 residues. In germline, CDR1 is SGHNT, CDR2 YYREEE (reference sequence). J was trimmed by 10 bases and V by 3 bases; bases with no gene match: 9.

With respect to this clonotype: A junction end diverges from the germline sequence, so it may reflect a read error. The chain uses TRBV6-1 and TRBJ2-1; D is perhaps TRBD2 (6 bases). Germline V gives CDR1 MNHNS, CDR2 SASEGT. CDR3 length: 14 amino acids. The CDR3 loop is CASIEGGSGNEQFF. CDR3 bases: TGTGCCAGCATTGAAGGAGGGAGTGGTAATGAGCAGTTCTTC.

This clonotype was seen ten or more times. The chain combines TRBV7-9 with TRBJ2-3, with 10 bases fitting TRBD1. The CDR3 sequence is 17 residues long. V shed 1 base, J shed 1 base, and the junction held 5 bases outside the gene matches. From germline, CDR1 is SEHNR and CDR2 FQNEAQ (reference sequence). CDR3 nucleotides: TGTGCCAGCAGCTTAGGGGCCGACAGGGGGCGCACAGATACGCAGTATTTT. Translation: CASSLGADRGRTDTQYF.

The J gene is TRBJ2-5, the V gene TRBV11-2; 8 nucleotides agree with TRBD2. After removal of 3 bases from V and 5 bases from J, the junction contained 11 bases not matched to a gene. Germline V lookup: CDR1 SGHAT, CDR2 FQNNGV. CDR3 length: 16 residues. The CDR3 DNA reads TGTGCCAGCAGCTTTAATTCGGCGGGGGGTTTTGAGACCCAGTACTTC. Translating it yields CASSFNSAGGFETQYF.

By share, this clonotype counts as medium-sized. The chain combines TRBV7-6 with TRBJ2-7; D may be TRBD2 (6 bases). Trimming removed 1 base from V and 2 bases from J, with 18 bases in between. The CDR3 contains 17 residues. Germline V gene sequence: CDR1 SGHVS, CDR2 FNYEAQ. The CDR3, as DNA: TGTGCCAGCAGCTTAGAGACGGAGGGGAGGAACCCCTACGAGCAGTACTTC. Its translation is CASSLETEGRNPYEQYF.

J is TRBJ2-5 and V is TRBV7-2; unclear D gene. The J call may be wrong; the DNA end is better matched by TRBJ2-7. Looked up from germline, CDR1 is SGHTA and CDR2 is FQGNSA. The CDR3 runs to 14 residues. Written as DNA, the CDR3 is TGTGCCAGCAGCTTAGCGAGGTCCACCTACGAGCAGTACTTC. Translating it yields CASSLARSTYEQYF.